The 24 T cell receptor beta chains below come from one sample, sequenced in a study of tumor and adjacent non-tumor tissue in lung cancer. No cell sorting was done before RNA was extracted from the tissue. Distant lung tissue was collected more than 3 cm away from the tumor edge. TCRbeta libraries were built with three rounds of nested PCR, modified from ARM-PCR. TCRdb recomputed calls from the multiplex PCR reads with MiXCR, one row per CDR3 protein. Among about 67,000 distinct CDR3 sequences, 65% to 80% were seen once, and the ten largest hold more than 35%. Specimen: distant non-tumor lung tissue. The source of these receptors is a man between 60 and 75 years old with non-small cell lung cancer.

Comment on this clonotype: One junction end does not reproduce the germline sequence, and a read error may be involved. This chain links TRBV6-5 with TRBJ2-1; perhaps TRBD2 as D (6 bases). Germline CDR1 reads MNHEY; CDR2 reads SVGAGI. The CDR3 is 17 residues long. DNA for the CDR3: TGTTCCAGCAGTTACTCGCCCCTCGCGGGACTCTACAATGAGCAGTTCTTC. Its translation: CSSSYSPLAGLYNEQFF.

On this clonotype itself: The final CDR3 position lacks the conserved phenylalanine or tryptophan, pointing to a likely read error. The DNA is left out, because the CDR3 cannot be placed on it with certainty; the CDR3 is given as TCRdb lists it. The V gene is TRBV12-3 or TRBV12-4, the J gene TRBJ2-7; TRBD1, the table's D call, lacks a check against the DNA. The CDR3 adds up to 14 amino acids, both ends counted. CDR3 sequence reads: CASSAGTGGLEQCL.

Points on this clonotype: The junction does not match germline at one end; this may be a read error. The chain employs TRBV13 and TRBJ1-6; unclear D gene. CDR1 is PRHDT and CDR2 is FYEKMQ in the germline V gene (reference sequence). The CDR3 spans 15 residues. The DNA for the CDR3 is TGTACCAGCAGCTTAGGACGGTGCGATAATTCACCCCTCCACTTT. Translating it yields CTSSLGRCDNSPLHF. Complete variable domain (other parts from reference TRBV13 and TRBJ1-6): AAGVIQSPRHLIKEKRETATLKCYPIPRHDTVYWYQQGPGQDPQFLISFYEKMQSDKGSIPDRFSAQQFSDYHSELNMSSLELGDSALYFCTSSLGRCDNSPLHFGNGTRLTVT.

The V and J genes are TRBV11-3 and TRBJ2-1; maybe TRBD2 (5 bases). Trimming cost V 5 bases and J 5 bases, with 16 bases left between them. The CDR3 length is 15 residues. CDR1 and CDR2 (germline): SGHNT, YENEEA. The CDR3 loop is CASSQESGSDNEQFF. CDR3 DNA sequence: TGTGCCAGCAGCCAGGAATCGGGAAGTGACAATGAGCAGTTCTTC.

The chain uses TRBV14 and TRBJ2-5, with D perhaps TRBD2 (5 bases). CDR1 SGHDN and CDR2 FVKESK come from the germline V gene. CDR3 length: 16 residues. Trimming stripped 4 bases from V and 2 bases from J, with 17 bases between. CDR3 DNA sequence: TGTGCCAGCAGCCGCTGGACTGGTGGGAGACAAGAGACCCAGTACTTC. Protein: CASSRWTGGRQETQYF.

To note about this clonotype: Compared with germline, one end of the junction differs, possibly owing to a read error. V is TRBV13 and J is TRBJ2-1, with TRBD2 matching 8 bases. This CDR3 is 15 amino acids long. Germline V CDR1 and CDR2: PRHDT, FYEKMQ (reference sequence). CDR3 region: CAGRRLAGLNYEQFF. CDR3 bases: TGTGCCGGCAGGCGGCTAGCGGGCCTCAACTATGAGCAGTTCTTC.

Regarding this clonotype: The CDR3 does not end in the conserved phenylalanine or tryptophan, so this is likely a read error. J is TRBJ2-2 and V is TRBV6-5; D possibly corresponds to TRBD2 (5 bases). CDR1 is MNHEY and CDR2 is SVGAGI in the germline V gene. This CDR3 is 17 amino acids long. Trimming left V 5 bases short and J 4 bases short, with 20 bases between. CDR3 sequence reads: CASSPLLQEVITGELFV. The CDR3 DNA reads as TGTGCCAGCAGTCCCCTACTCCAGGAGGTAATCACCGGGGAGCTGTTTGTT.

A note on this clonotype: One end of the junction varies from germline; a read error may be responsible. The V gene is TRBV6-2 or TRBV6-3, the J gene TRBJ2-1, with D perhaps TRBD2 (6 bases). CDR1 is MNHEY, CDR2 SVGEGT, per germline. The CDR3 has 17 amino acids. The CDR3 spells CACSYNIRGIFSPEQFF. CDR3 in DNA: TGTGCCTGCAGTTACAATATACGCGGGATTTTCTCCCCTGAGCAGTTCTTC.

Notes on this clonotype: Sequence at one end of the junction differs from germline and may be a read error. This rearrangement joins TRBV6-5 to TRBJ2-4; tentatively, D is TRBD1 (5 bases). The CDR3 spans 15 residues. Per germline, CDR1 MNHEY and CDR2 SVGAGI. Written as DNA, the CDR3 is TGTGCCAGCAATTACAGGCTAGAGGCCAAAAACATTAAGTACTTC. Translated, it gives CASNYRLEAKNIKYF.

V is TRBV11-1 and J is TRBJ2-1; D is unresolved. The germline V gene encodes CDR1 SGHAT and CDR2 FQDESV (reference sequence). This CDR3 contains 16 residues. Trimming stripped 1 base from V and 16 bases from J, with 26 bases between. The CDR3 nucleotides are TGTGCCAGCAGCTTAGTTCATGGGATTGGGATGAATGAGTATTTCTTC. It codes for CASSLVHGIGMNEYFF.

The chain recombines TRBV6-6 with TRBJ2-3; TRBD1 is a possible D gene (6 bases). Germline lookup yields CDR1 MNHNY and CDR2 SVGAGI (reference sequence). This CDR3 has 16 residues. The V gene lost 7 bases and the J gene lost 1 base, with 18 bases spanning the gap. DNA of the CDR3: TGTGCCAGCACCCTGAAGAATAGGGGGTGCACAGATACGCAGTATTTT. Translated, it gives CASTLKNRGCTDTQYF.

A remark on this clonotype: Compared with germline, one end of the junction differs, possibly owing to a read error. This chain connects TRBV11-2 to TRBJ2-1, with TRBD2 matching 11 bases. CDR3 size: 19 residues. Per the germline V gene, CDR1 is SGHAT and CDR2 is FQNNGV. The CDR3 spells CASSFRLAGLPGSYNERFF. DNA for the CDR3: TGTGCCAGCAGCTTTAGACTAGCGGGACTCCCCGGCTCCTACAATGAGCGGTTCTTC.

Turning to this clonotype: A read error may account for a junction end that differs from germline. The rearrangement uses TRBV6-5 and TRBJ1-6; TRBD1 is a possible D gene (5 bases). Germline-derived CDR1 and CDR2 are MNHEY and SVGAGI. This CDR3 spans 14 amino acids. DNA for the CDR3: TGTACCAGCAGTTTCCGACAGAGTAATTCACCCCTCAACTTT. The encoded protein is CTSSFRQSNSPLNF.

About this clonotype: This may come from a read error, since a much larger clone is one base off. V gene TRBV29-1 combines with J gene TRBJ2-1; D possibly corresponds to TRBD2 (6 bases). The CDR3 is made up of 15 amino acids. V lost 2 bases and J 2 bases, leaving 13 bases between the germline ends. Germline CDR1 is SQVTM and CDR2 is ANQGSEA. CDR3 sequence: CSVELSGSPYNEQFF. Here the CDR3 DNA reads TGCAGCGTTGAACTGTCCGGGAGCCCCTACAATGAGCAGTTCTTC.

Note on this clonotype: Compared with germline, one end of the junction differs, possibly owing to a read error. This chain links TRBV6-1 with TRBJ2-7; D might be TRBD1 or TRBD2, each matching 5 bases. This CDR3 spans 13 amino acids. Germline-derived CDR1 and CDR2 are MNHNS and SASEGT. CDR3 amino acids: CASAGTNLNEKYF. CDR3 nucleotides: TGTGCAAGCGCCGGGACCAACCTTAACGAGAAGTACTTC.

Comment on this clonotype: At one end, the junction sequence differs from germline, possibly due to a read error. J is TRBJ1-4 and V is TRBV6-6, with 9 bases matching TRBD1. Germline V gives CDR1 MNHNY, CDR2 SVGAGI (reference sequence). The CDR3 length is 15 residues. The CDR3: CATCTGGVWDEELFF. CDR3 coding DNA: TGTGCCACCTGCACAGGGGGCGTTTGGGATGAAGAACTGTTTTTT.

Concerning this clonotype: The conserved phenylalanine or tryptophan normally closing the CDR3 is absent here, so this likely arose from a read error. The rearrangement links TRBV6-1 to TRBJ1-3; possible D gene TRBD1, 5 bases. CDR3 size: 14 residues. Germline V gene lookup returns CDR1 MNHNS and CDR2 SASEGT. V was clipped by 8 bases and J by 3 bases, with 14 bases between them. The CDR3 DNA follows: TGTGCCAGCGTCCTGCAGGGAGGTGGAAACACCATATATCTT. It yields the protein CASVLQGGGNTIYL.

Details on this clonotype: One end of the junction does not line up with germline, which may come from a read error. The chain is built from TRBV20-1 and TRBJ2-7; TRBD2 agrees at 8 bases. This CDR3 has 15 amino acids. Germline CDR1 and CDR2: DFQATT and SNEGSKA (reference sequence). The CDR3 is CSARDSGGAPYEQHF. CDR3 coding DNA: TGCAGTGCTAGGGACTCCGGGGGGGCTCCCTACGAGCAGCACTTC.

The chain couples TRBV4-1 to TRBJ2-3; 7 bases line up with TRBD1. CDR1 and CDR2 (germline): MGHRA, YSYEKL. J was trimmed by 3 bases and V by 6 bases; bases with no gene match: 9. The CDR3 runs 15 residues. CDR3 DNA: TGCGCCAGCAGTCCGGACAGGAGGCTGACAGATACGCAGTATTTT. This translates into CASSPDRRLTDTQYF.

About this clonotype: A read error may produce the germline difference seen at one junction end. This chain connects TRBV11-1 to TRBJ2-5, with D unresolved. The germline V gene encodes CDR1 SGHAT and CDR2 FQDESV (reference sequence). This CDR3 comprises 14 residues. The chain's CDR3 is CASSEDTYQETQYF. The CDR3 DNA sequence: TGCGCCAGCAGCGAAGACACGTACCAAGAGACCCAATACTTC.

As regards this clonotype: One junction end disagrees with the germline gene, perhaps due to a read error. The rearrangement links TRBV20-1 to TRBJ1-6; 9 positions agree with TRBD1. Germline-derived CDR1 and CDR2 are DFQATT and SNEGSKA (reference sequence). The CDR3 is 18 residues long. In nucleotides, the CDR3 is TGCAGTGCTAGTAGACCGGGACAGGGAACCTCCTTTAATTCACCCCTCCACTTT. It translates to CSASRPGQGTSFNSPLHF.

The chain has TRBV5-6 and TRBJ2-2; D not certain. The CDR3 covers 15 residues. V was trimmed by 4 bases and J by 0 bases, leaving 10 bases between them. CDR1 SGHDT and CDR2 YYEEEE come from the germline V gene. CDR3 sequence (DNA): TGTGCCAGCAGCACAGACCTTACGAACACCGGGGAGCTGTTTTTT. Translation gives CASSTDLTNTGELFF.

About this clonotype: One end of the junction does not line up with germline, which may come from a read error. V and J are TRBV20-1 and TRBJ2-3, with D possibly being TRBD2 (5 bases). The CDR3 is 13 amino acids. Germline CDR1 DFQATT, CDR2 SNEGSKA (reference sequence). In DNA, the CDR3 is TGCGGTGCTGGAGGACCTAGCACAGATACGCAATATTTT. Protein sequence: CGAGGPSTDTQYF.

A few counts support this clonotype. This chain's CDR3 is CASSSGTVLDEQYF. Written as DNA, the CDR3 is TGCGCCAGCAGCTCAGGGACAGTTCTTGACGAGCAGTACTTC. The chain joins TRBV5-1 to TRBJ2-7; TRBD1 agrees at 7 bases. Germline assignment: CDR1 SGHRS and CDR2 YFSETQ. The V segment lost 3 bases and the J segment 5 bases; nucleotides outside the gene matches: 8. The CDR3 loop spans 14 amino acids.